This T cell receptor (beta chain) is drawn from a study of blood T cell repertoires in COVID-19. Study in general: Samples of COVID-19 (acute and convalescent) were obtained from the United States, Italy and Spain. From T cells, B-cell-depleted T cells, or PBMCs came the material, which was cDNA or gDNA.

This clone showed up just a few times. Profiling relied on immunoSEQ multiplex PCR, and the TCRdb table lists in-frame clones only, not all of them. The sample includes 150,000 to 200,000 clones, roughly 85% seen only once; the top ten take 7.5% to 10%. The CDR3 runs to 14 residues. Looked up from germline, CDR1 is KGHSH and CDR2 is LQKENI. Between the trimmed V and J ends, which lost 3 bases and 4 bases, there was a span of 12 bases. The chain combines TRBV18 with TRBJ1-2, with D possibly TRBD1 on 6 matching bases. The receptor's source is a man aged 50-60 years with active or convalescent COVID-19. The specimen was peripheral blood. This CDR3 is CASSPETGSYGYTF. CDR3 sequence (DNA): TGTGCCAGCTCACCGGAAACAGGGTCCTATGGCTACACCTTC.